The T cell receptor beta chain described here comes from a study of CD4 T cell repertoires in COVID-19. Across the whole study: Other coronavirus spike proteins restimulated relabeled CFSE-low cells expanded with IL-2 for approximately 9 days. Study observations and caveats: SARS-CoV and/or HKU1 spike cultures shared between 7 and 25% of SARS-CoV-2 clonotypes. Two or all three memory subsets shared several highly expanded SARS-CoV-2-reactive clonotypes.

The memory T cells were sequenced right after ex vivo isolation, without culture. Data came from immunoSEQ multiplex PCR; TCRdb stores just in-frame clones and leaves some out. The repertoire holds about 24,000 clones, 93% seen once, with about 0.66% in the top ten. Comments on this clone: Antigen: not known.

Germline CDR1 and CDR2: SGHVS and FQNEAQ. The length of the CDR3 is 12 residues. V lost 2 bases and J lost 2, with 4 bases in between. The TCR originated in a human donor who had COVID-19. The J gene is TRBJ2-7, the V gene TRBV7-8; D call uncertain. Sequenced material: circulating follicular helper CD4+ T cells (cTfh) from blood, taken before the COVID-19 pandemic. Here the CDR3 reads CASSLLPYEQYF. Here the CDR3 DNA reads TGTGCCAGCAGCTTACTCCCCTACGAGCAGTACTTC.